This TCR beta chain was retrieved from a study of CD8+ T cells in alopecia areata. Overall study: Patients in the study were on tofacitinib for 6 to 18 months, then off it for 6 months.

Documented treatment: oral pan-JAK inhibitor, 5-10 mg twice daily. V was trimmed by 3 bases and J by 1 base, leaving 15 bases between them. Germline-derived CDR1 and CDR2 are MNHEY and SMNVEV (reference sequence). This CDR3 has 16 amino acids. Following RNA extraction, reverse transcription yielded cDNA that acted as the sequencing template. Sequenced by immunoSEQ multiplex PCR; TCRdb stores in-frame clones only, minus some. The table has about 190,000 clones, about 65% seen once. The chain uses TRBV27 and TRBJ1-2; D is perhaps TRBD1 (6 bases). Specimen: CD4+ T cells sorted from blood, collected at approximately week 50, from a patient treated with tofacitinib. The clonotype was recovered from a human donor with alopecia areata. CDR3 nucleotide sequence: TGTGCCAGCAGTTTCCTCGACAGGAGCCTTAACTATGGCTACACCTTC. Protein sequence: CASSFLDRSLNYGYTF.